This T cell receptor (beta chain) derives from a study of cytomegalovirus exposure and HLA in healthy donors. This clone was counted only a few times. PCR used 60 Vbeta primers and 13 Jbeta primers. Clones were sequenced by immunoSEQ multiplex PCR, and TCRdb holds only the in-frame ones, with some missing. The sample records around 150,000 clones, around three quarters being singletons. In germline, CDR1 is SGHTA, CDR2 FQGNSA. The CDR3 has 17 residues. Trimming pared 2 bases from V and 1 base from J, leaving 17 bases between. The sample consisted of PBMCs. The chain links TRBV7-2 to TRBJ1-1; no definite D call. The sequence derives from a woman aged 40 to 50 in good health and CMV-seronegative. The CDR3 spells CASSLRTTTDSNTEAFF. CDR3 in DNA: TGTGCCAGCAGCTTACGAACTACGACCGATTCGAACACTGAAGCTTTCTTT. Filled out from reference TRBV7-2 and TRBJ1-1, the complete variable domain reads GAGVSQSPSNKVTEKGKDVELRCDPISGHTALYWYRQSLGQGLEFLIYFQGNSAPDKSGLPSDRFSAERTGGSVSTLTIQRTQQEDSAVYLCASSLRTTTDSNTEAFFGQGTRLTVV.